The 23 T cell receptor beta chains below all came from one sample that was sequenced in a study of blood T cell repertoires in COVID-19. The table came from immunoSEQ multiplex PCR; TCRdb's copy has only in-frame clones and leaves some out. The sample includes about 150,000 clones, around 80% of them seen just once. The specimen sequenced was peripheral blood. These receptors came from a human donor with acute or convalescent COVID-19. The donor label of this sample is uncertain.

The gene calls are TRBV6-2 or TRBV6-3 and TRBJ2-1; 8 nucleotides line up with TRBD2. The V gene end was trimmed by 0 bases and the J gene end by 4 bases; junction bases not matched to a gene: 5. This CDR3 has 16 residues. Germline lookup yields CDR1 MNHEY and CDR2 SVGEGT. The CDR3 DNA is TGTGCCAGCAGTTACTCTTCGAGCGGGGGTTACAATGAGCAGTTCTTC. It translates to CASSYSSSGGYNEQFF.

This chain uses TRBV10-2 with TRBJ1-3; D might be TRBD1 (6 bases). CDR3 length: 15 amino acids. CDR1 is WSHSY and CDR2 is SAAADI in the germline V gene. Trimming left V 5 bases short and J 0 bases short, with 11 bases between. The CDR3 protein is CASSPGQISGNTIYF. CDR3 nucleotides: TGCGCCAGCAGTCCTGGACAGATCTCTGGAAACACCATATATTTT.

V gene TRBV4-1 combines with J gene TRBJ1-2; possibly TRBD1 for D (5 bases). The V gene lost 3 bases and the J gene lost 8 bases, with 19 bases spanning the gap. The CDR3 covers 15 residues. Germline V CDR1 and CDR2: MGHRA, YSYEKL. This CDR3 is CASSHLSEGRRGYTF. CDR3 nucleotides: TGCGCCAGCAGCCACCTTTCGGAGGGGCGGCGGGGCTACACCTTC.

The rearrangement uses TRBV19 and TRBJ2-1; TRBD2 matches at 11 bases. The V gene end was trimmed by 4 bases and the J gene end by 2 bases; junction bases not matched to a gene: 7. The CDR3 length is 17 residues. Germline CDR1 and CDR2: LNHDA and SQIVND (reference sequence). For the CDR3, the DNA is TGTGCCAGTAGTAAATATAGCGGGGGGGACCCCTACAATGAGCAGTTCTTC. Its translation is CASSKYSGGDPYNEQFF.

The V call is TRBV11-2, the J call TRBJ1-2; no clear D. The ends were cut back, 5 bases at V and 3 bases at J, with 10 bases in the middle. Germline V gene data show CDR1 as SGHAT and CDR2 as FQNNGV. CDR3 length: 13 amino acids. The CDR3 sequence is CASSPGGHYGYTF. The CDR3 DNA is TGTGCCAGCAGCCCAGGAGGGCACTATGGCTACACCTTC.

CDR3 DNA: TGTGCCAGCAGCTTTGGCCCGAGGGACACCATATATTTT. Amino acids: CASSFGPRDTIYF. V gene TRBV7-8 combines with J gene TRBJ1-3; D gene unclear. V shed 3 bases and J shed 8 bases, with 11 bases lying between them. The CDR3 contains 13 residues. Germline V lookup: CDR1 SGHVS, CDR2 FQNEAQ.

This clone was counted between two and nine times. The V and J genes are TRBV19 and TRBJ1-2; 7 positions match TRBD1. Germline V lookup: CDR1 LNHDA, CDR2 SQIVND (reference sequence). This CDR3 contains 14 residues. J lost 0 bases, V lost 4 bases, and 2 bases had no gene match. For the CDR3, the DNA is TGTGCCAGTAGTAAAGGGACAGCTAACTATGGCTACACCTTC. Residues: CASSKGTANYGYTF.

V is TRBV7-2 and J is TRBJ1-3; D not resolved. The CDR3 covers 15 residues. Deletions cut 5 bases from V and 4 bases from J, with 15 bases between. CDR1 is SGHTA and CDR2 is FQGNSA in the germline V gene. The CDR3 reads CASSNQQSWGNTIYF. The CDR3 nucleotides read TGTGCCAGCAGCAACCAACAATCGTGGGGAAACACCATATATTTT.

J is TRBJ1-4 and V is TRBV5-1; 8 bases fit TRBD1. The germline V gene has CDR1 SGHRS and CDR2 YFSETQ. CDR3 length: 14 amino acids. The V gene end was trimmed by 2 bases and the J gene end by 8 bases; junction bases not matched to a gene: 5. Written as DNA, the CDR3 is TGCGCCAGCAGCTTCGGACAGGGTAACGAAAAACTGTTTTTT. Translating it yields CASSFGQGNEKLFF. The full variable domain, rest sourced from reference TRBV5-1 and TRBJ1-4, is KAGVTQTPRYLIKTRGQQVTLSCSPISGHRSVSWYQQTPGQGLQFLFEYFSETQRNKGNFPGRFSGRQFSNSRSEMNVSTLELGDSALYLCASSFGQGNEKLFFGSGTQLSVL.

In DNA form, the CDR3 reads TGTGCCAGCAGTTTATTTGGTGGACAGGCAGCGACCGGCTACACCTTC. Translating gives CASSLFGGQAATGYTF. This chain links TRBV28 with TRBJ1-2; the match to TRBD1 covers 7 bases. The V gene end was trimmed by 1 base and the J gene end by 8 bases; junction bases not matched to a gene: 13. The CDR3 has 16 residues. Germline loops: CDR1 MDHEN, CDR2 SYDVKM.

This clone was detected only a few times. The chain recombines TRBV10-3 with TRBJ2-5; no clear D gene. This CDR3 comprises 15 residues. The germline CDR1 and CDR2 sequences are ENHRY and SYGVKD. V was cut by 0 bases and J by 2 bases, with 10 bases left in between. The CDR3 DNA sequence: TGTGCCATCAGTGAGTCCTCGGAACAGCAAGAGACCCAGTACTTC. This translates into CAISESSEQQETQYF.

This clone was observed a single time. The J gene is TRBJ1-2, the V gene TRBV4-1, with 9 nucleotides matching TRBD1. Unmatched junction bases numbered 10, after V lost 0 bases and J lost 2 bases. The germline V gene has CDR1 MGHRA and CDR2 YSYEKL. This CDR3 region has 18 residues. The CDR3 DNA is TGCGCCAGCAGCCAAGAGGGGGACAGGGCATGGAGCAACTATGGCTACACCTTC. This gives the protein CASSQEGDRAWSNYGYTF.

The chain uses TRBV12-3 or TRBV12-4 and TRBJ2-1; D possibly corresponds to TRBD1 (6 bases). This CDR3 is built from 13 residues. The ends were cut back, 7 bases at V and 6 bases at J, with 13 bases in the middle. The CDR3 sequence: CASTGTNSNEQFF. In nucleotides, the CDR3 is TGTGCCAGCACCGGGACAAACTCCAATGAGCAGTTCTTC.

The chain combines TRBV19 with TRBJ1-4, with no clear D. Trimming cost V 4 bases and J 10 bases, with 13 bases left between them. CDR3 size: 13 residues. The V gene's germline CDR1 is LNHDA and CDR2 SQIVND (reference sequence). This CDR3 is CASSRPEGRKLFF. The CDR3 DNA reads TGTGCCAGTAGTAGGCCCGAGGGCCGAAAACTGTTTTTT.

The chain employs TRBV14 and TRBJ1-2; 7 nucleotides match TRBD1. The CDR3 runs to 13 residues. Germline V gene data show CDR1 as SGHDN and CDR2 as FVKESK. V lost 4 bases, J lost 8 bases, and 7 bases stayed unmatched. The CDR3 region has the DNA TGTGCCAGCAGCCGACAGGGTATAGTAGGCTACACCTTC. Translating gives CASSRQGIVGYTF.

This sequence joins TRBV5-1 and TRBJ2-3, with 8 bases identical to TRBD2. This CDR3 is 15 amino acids long. With 4 bases clipped from V and 5 bases from J, the junction kept 9 bases outside the gene matches. Germline V CDR1 and CDR2: SGHRS, YFSETQ. CDR3 sequence reads: CASSPSRGAGDTQYF. Here the CDR3 DNA reads TGCGCCAGCAGCCCCTCGCGGGGGGCCGGAGATACGCAGTATTTT.

The chain has TRBV19 and TRBJ1-5; no definite D call. Deletions cut 8 bases from V and 11 bases from J, with 19 bases between. The CDR3 runs to 13 residues. Germline-derived CDR1 and CDR2 are LNHDA and SQIVND (reference sequence). Here the CDR3 reads CASREVSSQAQHF. The CDR3 nucleotides read TGTGCCAGTCGGGAAGTATCGTCCCAGGCCCAGCATTTT.

The chain couples TRBV27 to TRBJ1-5, with TRBD1 matching over 8 bases. Germline V gene data show CDR1 as MNHEY and CDR2 as SMNVEV (reference sequence). The CDR3 runs 16 residues. With 5 bases clipped from V and 7 bases from J, the junction kept 13 bases outside the gene matches. Written as DNA, the CDR3 is TGTGCCAGCAGTGCCCCCGACAGGGGATACGGACAGCCCCAGCATTTT. Translation gives CASSAPDRGYGQPQHF.

This chain joins TRBV2 and TRBJ1-6; TRBD1 matches 9 bases. Germline V gene lookup returns CDR1 SNHLY and CDR2 FYNNEI. V lost 5 bases and J lost 9; bases outside the gene matches: 8. CDR3 length: 15 residues. The CDR3 region has the DNA TGTGCCAGCAGTCTAGTCCCGGGACAGGGTTCACCCCTCCACTTT. Translating it yields CASSLVPGQGSPLHF.

This chain links TRBV4-1 with TRBJ2-7, with 8 bases aligning to TRBD2. V was clipped by 5 bases and J by 0 bases; unmatched bases: 12. The CDR3 is made up of 17 amino acids. Germline V CDR1 and CDR2: MGHRA, YSYEKL. This CDR3 reads CASSFRAGGASSYEQYF. The DNA for the CDR3 is TGCGCCAGCAGCTTTAGGGCCGGGGGGGCGAGCTCCTACGAGCAGTACTTC.

The chain uses TRBV18 and TRBJ2-3; D ambiguous. Per germline, CDR1 KGHSH and CDR2 LQKENI. Trimming took 0 bases from V and 5 from J, leaving 6 bases between them. The length of the CDR3 is 13 residues. The CDR3: CASSPPRGDTQYF. For the CDR3, the DNA is TGTGCCAGCTCACCACCGAGAGGAGATACGCAGTATTTT.

This clone was detected once. The gene calls are TRBV30 and TRBJ1-5, with 7 bases identical to TRBD1. The CDR3 spans 13 residues. J gave up 7 bases and V 2 bases, and 5 bases lay outside the gene matches. Germline values: CDR1 GTSNPN, CDR2 SVGIG (reference sequence). The CDR3 protein is CAWSPTGEQPQHF. Here the CDR3 DNA reads TGTGCCTGGAGTCCTACAGGGGAACAGCCCCAGCATTTT. The whole variable domain, filled in from reference TRBV30 and TRBJ1-5, reads SQTIHQWPATLVQPVGSPLSLECTVEGTSNPNLYWYRQAAGRGLQLLFYSVGIGQISSEVPQNLSASRPQDRQFILSSKKLLLSDSGFYLCAWSPTGEQPQHFGDGTRLSIL.

Within the sample, this clone is medium-sized. The CDR3 sequence is CASSRRPDTVVQYF. CDR3 coding DNA: TGTGCCAGCAGCCGAAGACCGGACACGGTGGTGCAGTACTTC. This chain joins TRBV6-2 or TRBV6-3 and TRBJ2-7, with D possibly TRBD1 on 5 matching bases. The CDR3 spans 14 residues. With 6 bases removed from V and 9 bases from J, the gap between germline ends came to 21 bases. Germline V gene lookup returns CDR1 MNHEY and CDR2 SVGEGT.